The 19 T cell receptor beta chains listed next were all sequenced from one sample in a study of breast tumors, draining lymph nodes, adjacent tissues (dated by TCRdb to the mid-2010s). The protocol used for the library was multiplex PCR. This sample was sequenced with an Illumina HiSeq 2000. TCRdb's own reprocessing of the public reads used fastp at Q25 and MiXCR and kept productive beta chains. A single entry per CDR3 protein holds the most common genes and DNA from its merged rows. The sample contains roughly 100,000 distinct CDR3 sequences, about 30% of them found a single time. Approximately 5.2% of the sample goes to the ten largest clones. Lymph node samples were obtained from the axillary draining lymph nodes of breast cancer patients. The sample taken for sequencing was axillary lymph node tissue. Every receptor here comes from a female donor with breast cancer. Some clones in this sample may be carry-over from other donors' samples.

To note about this clonotype: This likely comes from a read error, as the CDR3 has no conserved phenylalanine or tryptophan at its end. The chain employs TRBV10-3 and TRBJ2-3; 8 bases are a match to TRBD2. The CDR3 runs to 13 residues. In germline, CDR1 is ENHRY, CDR2 SYGVKD. The CDR3 bases are TGCGCCATCAGACTAGCGAGCACAGATACGCAGTATCTT. The encoded protein is CAIRLASTDTQYL.

This clonotype was counted at least ten times. The rearrangement joins TRBV7-9 to TRBJ1-2; 8 bases are a match to TRBD1. From germline, CDR1 is SEHNR and CDR2 FQNEAQ (reference sequence). The CDR3 is made up of 14 amino acids. Trimming took 0 bases from V and 5 from J; bases not matched to a gene: 2. CDR3 DNA sequence: TGTGCCAGCAGCTTAGCGGACAGGGCTTATGGCTACACCTTC. This codes for CASSLADRAYGYTF.

This clonotype has ten or more counts. The rearrangement joins TRBV19 to TRBJ2-3, with no clear D. The CDR3 runs to 15 residues. The V gene lost 7 bases and the J gene lost 0 bases, with 14 bases spanning the gap. Germline-derived CDR1 and CDR2 are LNHDA and SQIVND (reference sequence). The CDR3 loop is CASTDMAYSTDTQYF. The CDR3 nucleotides read TGTGCCAGTACAGATATGGCCTACAGCACAGATACGCAGTATTTT.

With respect to this clonotype: Since a much larger clone is just one base distant, this may be a read error. The chain has TRBV27 and TRBJ2-3; D gene ambiguous. The germline V and J ends were trimmed by 5 bases and 4 bases, with 13 bases remaining between them. Germline V lookup: CDR1 MNHEY, CDR2 SMNVEV (reference sequence). This CDR3 is 14 amino acids long. The CDR3 spells CASSEKTSADTQYF. The CDR3 bases are TGTGCCAGCAGTGAAAAAACATCCGCAGATACGCAGTATTTT.

J is TRBJ2-7 and V is TRBV20-1, with 10 bases identical to TRBD1. The germline gives CDR1 DFQATT, CDR2 SNEGSKA (reference sequence). This CDR3 region has 14 residues. J lost 3 bases, V lost 5 bases, and 7 bases had no gene match. The CDR3 region is CSAQTGTGDYEQYF. The CDR3 coding sequence is TGCAGTGCTCAAACCGGGACAGGGGACTACGAGCAGTACTTC.

This clonotype was counted many times. This sequence joins TRBV20-1 and TRBJ2-1, with unresolved D. Trimming stripped 3 bases from V and 10 bases from J, with 7 bases between. The CDR3 length is 10 residues. The germline gives CDR1 DFQATT, CDR2 SNEGSKA (reference sequence). The CDR3 coding sequence is TGCAGTGCTAGTATGCGGGAGCAGTTCTTC. Translation gives CSASMREQFF.

This clonotype was seen at least ten times. This chain joins TRBV30 and TRBJ2-3; D is unresolved. Germline CDR1 reads GTSNPN; CDR2 reads SVGIG (reference sequence). Trimming took 4 bases from V and 2 from J, leaving 16 bases between them. The length of the CDR3 is 15 residues. Here the CDR3 reads CAWTPGLTDTDTQYF. The CDR3 DNA follows: TGTGCCTGGACCCCTGGCCTAACAGACACAGATACGCAGTATTTT.

This clonotype was recorded only once. The junction differs from germline at one of its ends, possibly a read error. The genes are TRBV7-2 and TRBJ2-5, with D hard to call. Germline V gene sequence: CDR1 SGHTA, CDR2 FQGNSA. CDR3 length: 10 amino acids. The CDR3 spells CASSDSFTVF. The CDR3 DNA sequence: TGTGCCAGCAGCGATAGCTTTACAGTCTTC.

A note on this clonotype: Given the absence of the conserved phenylalanine or tryptophan at the CDR3 end, a read error is likely. The chain employs TRBV19 and TRBJ2-7, with 7 bases lining up with TRBD1. The CDR3 is 16 residues long. Germline-derived CDR1 and CDR2 are LNHDA and SQIVND (reference sequence). V gave up 5 bases and J gave up 0 bases; unmatched junction bases: 10. This CDR3 is CASSHPTGSSSYEQYS. The CDR3 nucleotides read TGTGCCAGTAGTCATCCGACAGGGTCCTCCTCCTACGAGCAGTACTCC.

The CDR3: CASREEITEAFF. In DNA form, the CDR3 reads TGTGCCAGCAGGGAGGAGATCACTGAAGCTTTCTTT. This chain joins TRBV2 and TRBJ1-1, with no clear D. CDR1 SNHLY and CDR2 FYNNEI come from the germline V gene. The V and J ends lost 6 bases and 4 bases respectively, with 9 bases between them. CDR3 size: 12 residues.

This clonotype was seen repeatedly, ten times or more. The V and J genes are TRBV5-6 and TRBJ2-7; 9 positions match TRBD1. The CDR3 contains 16 residues. V lost 2 bases to trimming and J lost 1 base; unmatched junction nucleotides: 7. In germline, CDR1 is SGHDT, CDR2 YYEEEE. In DNA form, the CDR3 reads TGTGCCAGCAGCTTAATGACAGGGGGATCTTCCTACGAGCAGTACTTC. Translating gives CASSLMTGGSSYEQYF.

This rearrangement joins TRBV6-2 or TRBV6-3 to TRBJ2-2; no clear D gene. The germline gives CDR1 MNHEY, CDR2 SVGEGT. This CDR3 spans 15 amino acids. Trimming pared 6 bases from V and 5 bases from J, leaving 16 bases between. The CDR3 sequence: CASSSSYIGTGELFF. CDR3 nucleotides: TGTGCCAGCAGCTCCAGTTACATAGGGACCGGGGAGCTGTTTTTT.

The table lists this clonotype with many counts. The rearrangement uses TRBV7-2 and TRBJ1-2; D unclear. The CDR3 is made up of 13 amino acids. Looked up from germline, CDR1 is SGHTA and CDR2 is FQGNSA. The V end was cut by 1 base, the J end by 3 bases, with 6 bases between. CDR3 sequence reads: CASSLGRYYGYTF. The CDR3 DNA follows: TGTGCCAGCAGCTTAGGCAGGTACTATGGCTACACCTTC.

This clonotype was observed many times. The gene calls are TRBV7-9 and TRBJ2-1, with unresolved D. V lost 5 bases, J lost 5 bases, and 19 bases lay in between. The CDR3 sequence is 16 residues long. The V gene's germline CDR1 is SEHNR and CDR2 FQNEAQ (reference sequence). Here the CDR3 reads CASSLGPGVRDNEQFF. In nucleotides, the CDR3 is TGTGCCAGCAGCCTAGGACCGGGTGTCCGAGACAATGAGCAGTTCTTC.

This clonotype was picked up many times. The rearrangement uses TRBV5-1 and TRBJ1-6; possible D gene TRBD1, 5 bases. Trimming took off 0 bases at V and 7 bases at J, with 14 bases between the two ends. This CDR3 spans 16 amino acids. The V gene's germline CDR1 is SGHRS and CDR2 YFSETQ. CDR3 residues: CASSLEIGRGNSPLHF. In DNA, the CDR3 is TGCGCCAGCAGCTTGGAAATTGGGAGGGGAAATTCACCCCTCCACTTT.

This clonotype was picked up many times. The J gene is TRBJ2-1, the V gene TRBV7-8, with a possible D match to TRBD2 (5 bases). The germline V gene has CDR1 SGHVS and CDR2 FQNEAQ. V was trimmed by 5 bases and J by 2 bases, leaving 10 bases between them. This CDR3 has 14 amino acids. CDR3 region: CASSAGNPYNEQFF. The CDR3 DNA reads TGTGCCAGCAGCGCCGGGAACCCCTACAATGAGCAGTTCTTC.

This clonotype was seen ten or more times. The chain combines TRBV6-5 with TRBJ2-5; 8 nucleotides match TRBD1. V shed 5 bases, J shed 5 bases, and the junction held 7 bases outside the gene matches. Germline CDR1 MNHEY, CDR2 SVGAGI. The length of the CDR3 is 14 residues. CDR3 DNA sequence: TGTGCCAGCAGTACTAGGACAGGGAAGGAGACCCAGTACTTC. This sequence encodes CASSTRTGKETQYF.

Of note for this clonotype: A clone one base away is much larger, so this may be a read error. The J gene is TRBJ2-2, the V gene TRBV5-4, with 7 bases aligning to TRBD2. The CDR3 covers 16 residues. Germline CDR1 reads SGHNT; CDR2 reads YYREEE (reference sequence). Trimming took 6 bases from V and 2 from J; bases not matched to a gene: 10. The CDR3 DNA is TGTGCCAGCACGCCGGGACTACCAAAAAACACCGGGGAGCTGTTTTTT. This codes for CASTPGLPKNTGELFF.

This rearrangement joins TRBV20-1 to TRBJ2-2; 9 bases are shared with TRBD2. J was trimmed by 6 bases and V by 1 base; bases with no gene match: 9. The CDR3 runs to 16 residues. Germline V gives CDR1 DFQATT, CDR2 SNEGSKA (reference sequence). The CDR3 sequence: CSARALVAGVAGELFF. The DNA of the CDR3 is TGCAGTGCTAGAGCTTTGGTAGCGGGAGTTGCCGGGGAGCTGTTTTTT.